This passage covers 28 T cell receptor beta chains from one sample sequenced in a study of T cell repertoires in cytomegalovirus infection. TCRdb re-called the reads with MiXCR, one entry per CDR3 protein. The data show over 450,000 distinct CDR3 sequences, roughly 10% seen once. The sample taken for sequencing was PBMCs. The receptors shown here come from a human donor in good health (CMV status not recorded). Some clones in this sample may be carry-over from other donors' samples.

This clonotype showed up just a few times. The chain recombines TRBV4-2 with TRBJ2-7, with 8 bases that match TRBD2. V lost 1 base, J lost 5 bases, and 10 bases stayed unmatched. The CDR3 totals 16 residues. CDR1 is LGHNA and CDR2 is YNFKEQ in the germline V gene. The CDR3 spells CASSQGRSGSANEQYF. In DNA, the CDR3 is TGTGCCAGCAGCCAAGGAAGGAGCGGGAGTGCGAACGAGCAGTACTTC.

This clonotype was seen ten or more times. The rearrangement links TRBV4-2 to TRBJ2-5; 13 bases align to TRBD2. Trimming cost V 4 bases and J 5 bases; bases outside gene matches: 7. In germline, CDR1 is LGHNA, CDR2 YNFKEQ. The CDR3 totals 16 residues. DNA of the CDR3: TGTGCCAGCAGCCCAGGACTAGCGGGAGCTGTTGAGACCCAGTACTTC. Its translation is CASSPGLAGAVETQYF.

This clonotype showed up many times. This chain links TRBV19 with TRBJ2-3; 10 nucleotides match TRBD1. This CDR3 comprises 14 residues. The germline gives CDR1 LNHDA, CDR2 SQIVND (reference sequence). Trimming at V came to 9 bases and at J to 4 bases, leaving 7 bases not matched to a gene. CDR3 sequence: CASLDRGLPDTQYF. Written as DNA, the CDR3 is TGTGCCAGCCTAGACAGGGGGCTCCCAGATACGCAGTATTTT. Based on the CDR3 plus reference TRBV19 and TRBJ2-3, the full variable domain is DGGITQSPKYLFRKEGQNVTLSCEQNLNHDAMYWYRQDPGQGLRLIYYSQIVNDFQKGDIAEGYSVSREKKESFPLTVTSAQKNPTAFYLCASLDRGLPDTQYFGPGTRLTVL.

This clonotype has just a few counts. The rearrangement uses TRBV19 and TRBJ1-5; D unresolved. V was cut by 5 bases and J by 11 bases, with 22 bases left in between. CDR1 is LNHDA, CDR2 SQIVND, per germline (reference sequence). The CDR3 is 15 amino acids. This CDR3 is CASSVKPSGFITQHF. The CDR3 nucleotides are TGTGCCAGTAGTGTAAAACCGTCGGGATTCATTACCCAGCATTTT.

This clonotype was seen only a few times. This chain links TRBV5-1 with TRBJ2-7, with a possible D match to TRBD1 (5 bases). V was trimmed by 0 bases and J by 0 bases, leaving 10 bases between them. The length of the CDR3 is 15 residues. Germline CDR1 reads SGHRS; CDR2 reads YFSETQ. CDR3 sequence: CASSLGPTGSYEQYF. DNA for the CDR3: TGCGCCAGCAGCTTGGGTCCAACAGGCTCCTACGAGCAGTACTTC.

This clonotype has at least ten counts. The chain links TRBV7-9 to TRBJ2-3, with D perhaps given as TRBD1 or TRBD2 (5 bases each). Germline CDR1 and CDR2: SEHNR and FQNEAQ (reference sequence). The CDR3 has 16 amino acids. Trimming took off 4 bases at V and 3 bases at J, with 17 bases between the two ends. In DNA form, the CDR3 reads TGTGCCAGCAGCTCGAGCGAGGGACCTGGGACAGATACGCAGTATTTT. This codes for CASSSSEGPGTDTQYF.

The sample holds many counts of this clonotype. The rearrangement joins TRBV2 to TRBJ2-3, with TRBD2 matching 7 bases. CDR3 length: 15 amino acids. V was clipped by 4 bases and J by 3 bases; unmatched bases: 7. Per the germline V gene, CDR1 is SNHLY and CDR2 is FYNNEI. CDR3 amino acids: CASSAEREPTDTQYF. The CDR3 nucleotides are TGTGCCAGCAGTGCCGAGCGGGAACCGACAGATACGCAGTATTTT.

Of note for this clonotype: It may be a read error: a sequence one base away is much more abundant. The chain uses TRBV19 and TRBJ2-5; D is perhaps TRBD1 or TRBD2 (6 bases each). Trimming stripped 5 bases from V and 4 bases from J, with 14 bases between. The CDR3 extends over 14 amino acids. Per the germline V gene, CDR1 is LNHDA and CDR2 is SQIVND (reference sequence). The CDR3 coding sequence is TGTGCCAGTAGTCTCCAGGGGCGGGGAGAGACCCAGTACTTC. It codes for CASSLQGRGETQYF. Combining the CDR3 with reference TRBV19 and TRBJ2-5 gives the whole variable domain DGGITQSPKYLFRKEGQNVTLSCEQNLNHDAMYWYRQDPGQGLRLIYYSQIVNDFQKGDIAEGYSVSREKKESFPLTVTSAQKNPTAFYLCASSLQGRGETQYFGPGTRLLVL.

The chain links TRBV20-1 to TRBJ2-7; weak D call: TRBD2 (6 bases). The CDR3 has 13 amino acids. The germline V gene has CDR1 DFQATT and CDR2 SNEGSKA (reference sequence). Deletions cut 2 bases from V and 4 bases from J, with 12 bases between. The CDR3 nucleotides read TGCAGTGCTAGAATGGGACTTGCTTACGAGCAGTACTTC. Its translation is CSARMGLAYEQYF.

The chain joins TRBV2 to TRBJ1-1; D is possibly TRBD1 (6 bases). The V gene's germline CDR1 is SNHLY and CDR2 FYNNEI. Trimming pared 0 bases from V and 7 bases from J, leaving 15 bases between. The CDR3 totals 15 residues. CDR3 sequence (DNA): TGTGCCAGCAGTGAAGCCCTTAGGGGGTCGGGTGAAGCTTTCTTT. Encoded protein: CASSEALRGSGEAFF.

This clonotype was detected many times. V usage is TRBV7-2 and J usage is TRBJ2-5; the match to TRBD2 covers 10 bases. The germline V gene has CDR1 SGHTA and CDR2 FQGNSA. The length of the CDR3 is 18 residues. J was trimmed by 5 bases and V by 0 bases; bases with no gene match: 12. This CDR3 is CASSLASASSGSGETQYF. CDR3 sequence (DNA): TGTGCCAGCAGCTTAGCGAGTGCGTCTAGCGGGAGTGGGGAGACCCAGTACTTC.

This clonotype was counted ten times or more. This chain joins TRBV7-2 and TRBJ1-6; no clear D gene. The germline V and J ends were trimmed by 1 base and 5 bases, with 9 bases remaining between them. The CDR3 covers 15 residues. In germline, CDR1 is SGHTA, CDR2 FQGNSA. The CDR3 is CASSLDGRNNSPLHF. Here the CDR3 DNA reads TGTGCCAGCAGCTTAGACGGACGAAATAATTCACCCCTCCACTTT. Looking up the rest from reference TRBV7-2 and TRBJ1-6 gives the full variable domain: GAGVSQSPSNKVTEKGKDVELRCDPISGHTALYWYRQSLGQGLEFLIYFQGNSAPDKSGLPSDRFSAERTGGSVSTLTIQRTQQEDSAVYLCASSLDGRNNSPLHFGNGTRLTVT.

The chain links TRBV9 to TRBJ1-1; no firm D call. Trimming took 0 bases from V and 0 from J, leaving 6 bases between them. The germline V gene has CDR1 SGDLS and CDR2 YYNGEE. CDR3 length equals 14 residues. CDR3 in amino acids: CASSVAAMNTEAFF. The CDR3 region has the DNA TGTGCCAGCAGCGTAGCAGCCATGAACACTGAAGCTTTCTTT.

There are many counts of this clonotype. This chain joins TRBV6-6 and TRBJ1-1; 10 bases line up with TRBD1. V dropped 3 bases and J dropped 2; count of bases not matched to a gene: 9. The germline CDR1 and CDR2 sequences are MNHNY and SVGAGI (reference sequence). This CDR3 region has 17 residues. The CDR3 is CASSYLRDRGGNTEAFF. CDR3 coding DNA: TGTGCCAGCAGTTATCTCCGGGACAGGGGAGGAAACACTGAAGCTTTCTTT.

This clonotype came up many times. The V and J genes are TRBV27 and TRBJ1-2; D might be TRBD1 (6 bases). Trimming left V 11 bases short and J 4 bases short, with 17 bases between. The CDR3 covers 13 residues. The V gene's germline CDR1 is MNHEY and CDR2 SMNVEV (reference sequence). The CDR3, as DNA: TGTGCCGCTAGAGCAGGGGCATCCTATGGCTACACCTTC. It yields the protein CAARAGASYGYTF.

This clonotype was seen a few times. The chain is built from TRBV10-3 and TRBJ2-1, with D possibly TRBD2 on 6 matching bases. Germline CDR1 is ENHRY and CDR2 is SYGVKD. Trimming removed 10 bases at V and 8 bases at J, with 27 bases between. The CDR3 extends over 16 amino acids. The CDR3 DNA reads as TGTGCCACCGCCACTGGGGACTTCCAGCAACAGGATGAGCAGTTCTTC. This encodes CATATGDFQQQDEQFF.

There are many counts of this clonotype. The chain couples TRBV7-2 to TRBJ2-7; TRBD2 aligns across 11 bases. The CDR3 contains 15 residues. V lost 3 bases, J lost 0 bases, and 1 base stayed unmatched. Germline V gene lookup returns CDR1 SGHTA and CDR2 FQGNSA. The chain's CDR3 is CASSFGTSGSYEQYF. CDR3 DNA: TGTGCCAGCAGCTTCGGGACTAGCGGCTCCTACGAGCAGTACTTC.

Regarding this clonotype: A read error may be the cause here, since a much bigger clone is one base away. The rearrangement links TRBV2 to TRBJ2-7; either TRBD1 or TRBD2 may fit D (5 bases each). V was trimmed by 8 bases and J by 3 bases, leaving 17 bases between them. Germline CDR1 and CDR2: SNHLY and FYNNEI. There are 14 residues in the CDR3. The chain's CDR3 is CASSPGRPFYEQYF. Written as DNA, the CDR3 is TGTGCCAGCTCTCCGGGACGGCCGTTCTACGAGCAGTACTTC.

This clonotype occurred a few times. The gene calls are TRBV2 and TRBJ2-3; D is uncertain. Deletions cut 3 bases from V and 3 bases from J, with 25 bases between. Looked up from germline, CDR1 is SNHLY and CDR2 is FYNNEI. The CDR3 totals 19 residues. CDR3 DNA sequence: TGTGCCAGCAGTGATCTGGTCCTCGATAGGGTAAGATCAACAGATACGCAGTATTTT. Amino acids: CASSDLVLDRVRSTDTQYF.

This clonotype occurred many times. In DNA, the CDR3 is TGTGCCAGCAGGCCCCCCAGGGGGAGTGGCACAGATACGCAGTATTTT. This sequence encodes CASRPPRGSGTDTQYF. The rearrangement links TRBV6-1 to TRBJ2-3, with TRBD1 identical over 7 bases. This CDR3 contains 16 residues. Losses at the gene ends were 6 bases for V and 1 base for J; bases not matched to a gene: 10. CDR1 and CDR2 from the germline V gene are MNHNS and SASEGT.

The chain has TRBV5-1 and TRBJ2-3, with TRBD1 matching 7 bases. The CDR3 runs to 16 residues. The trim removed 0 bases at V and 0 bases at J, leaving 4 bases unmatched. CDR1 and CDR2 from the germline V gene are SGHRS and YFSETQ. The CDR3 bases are TGCGCCAGCAGCTTGGAGGGGGCGGCTAGCACAGATACGCAGTATTTT. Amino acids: CASSLEGAASTDTQYF.

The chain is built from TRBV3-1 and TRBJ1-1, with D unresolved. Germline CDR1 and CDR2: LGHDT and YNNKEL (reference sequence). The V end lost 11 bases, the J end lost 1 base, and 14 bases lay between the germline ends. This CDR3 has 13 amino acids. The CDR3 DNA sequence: TGTGCCGTGGGAGGGAGGGCGAACACTGAAGCTTTCTTT. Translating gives CAVGGRANTEAFF.

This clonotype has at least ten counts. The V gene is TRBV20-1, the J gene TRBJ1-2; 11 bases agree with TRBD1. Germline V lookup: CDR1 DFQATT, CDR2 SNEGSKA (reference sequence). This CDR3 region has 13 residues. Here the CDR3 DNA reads TGCAGCCCAGGGGACAGGGGGACCTATGGCTACACCTTC. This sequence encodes CSPGDRGTYGYTF.

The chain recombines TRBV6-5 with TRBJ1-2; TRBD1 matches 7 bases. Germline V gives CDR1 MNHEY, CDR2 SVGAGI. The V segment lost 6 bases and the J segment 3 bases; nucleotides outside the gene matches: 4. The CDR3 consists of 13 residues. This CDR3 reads CASRDRDDYGYTF. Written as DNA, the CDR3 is TGTGCCAGCAGAGACAGGGATGACTATGGCTACACCTTC.

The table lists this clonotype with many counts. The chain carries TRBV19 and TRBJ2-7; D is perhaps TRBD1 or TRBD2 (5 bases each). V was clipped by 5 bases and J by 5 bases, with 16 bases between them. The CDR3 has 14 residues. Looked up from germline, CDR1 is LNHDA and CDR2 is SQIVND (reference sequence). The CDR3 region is CASSPRGRAHEQYF. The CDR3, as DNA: TGTGCCAGTAGTCCCCGGGGCAGGGCCCACGAGCAGTACTTC.

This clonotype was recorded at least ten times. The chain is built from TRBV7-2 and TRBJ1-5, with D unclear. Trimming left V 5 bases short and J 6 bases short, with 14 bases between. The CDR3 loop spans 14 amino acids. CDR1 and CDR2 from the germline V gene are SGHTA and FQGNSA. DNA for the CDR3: TGTGCCAGCAGCCCCCAAGCATCGTCTCAGCCCCAGCATTTT. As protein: CASSPQASSQPQHF.

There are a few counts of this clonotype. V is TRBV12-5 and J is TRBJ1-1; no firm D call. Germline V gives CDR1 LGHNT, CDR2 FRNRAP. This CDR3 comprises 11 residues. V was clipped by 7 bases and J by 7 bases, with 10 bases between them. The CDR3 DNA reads TGTGCTAGTGCCGAGGGAGGTGAAGCTTTCTTT. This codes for CASAEGGEAFF.

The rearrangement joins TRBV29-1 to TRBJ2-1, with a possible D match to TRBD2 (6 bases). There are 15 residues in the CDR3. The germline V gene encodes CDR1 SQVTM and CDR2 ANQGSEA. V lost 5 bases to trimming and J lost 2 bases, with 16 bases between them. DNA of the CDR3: TGCAGCGTTCGGGGGACGGCTCCCACCTACAATGAGCAGTTCTTC. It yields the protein CSVRGTAPTYNEQFF.